This TCR beta chain was retrieved from a study of control samples from healthy donors and cancer patients. Clones were sequenced by immunoSEQ multiplex PCR, and TCRdb holds only the in-frame ones, with some missing. In the table there are about 76,000 clones, roughly 90% of which are singletons. Germline V gives CDR1 SGDLS, CDR2 YYNGEE. The V gene lost 0 bases and the J gene lost 2 bases, with 20 bases spanning the gap. The CDR3 totals 18 residues. The receptor was derived from a woman between 45 and 65 years old with colorectal cancer. J is TRBJ2-5 and V is TRBV9, with a tentative D call TRBD1 (6 bases). Specimen: PBMCs. CDR3 loop: CASSVGGHVRPRQETQYF. CDR3 DNA sequence: TGTGCCAGCAGCGTAGGGGGACATGTCCGTCCAAGACAAGAGACCCAGTACTTC.